The rows below give T cell receptor beta chains drawn from one sample of a study of blood T cell repertoires in COVID-19. Only in-frame clones appear in the TCRdb table, and some are missing; sequencing was by immunoSEQ multiplex PCR. The table lists roughly 190,000 clones, more than 70% of them singletons. What was sequenced was peripheral blood. The source is a human donor in a cohort sampled during active COVID-19. Both conserved end residues are part of each CDR3. The order of the fields is CDR3 length, V gene, D gene, clone size, J gene, CDR3 DNA, CDR3 protein. The D gene is left open where the match is weak. Clone size appears in some rows only: once, few, many, or a class for an expanded clone.

cdr3_length: 17; v_call: TRBV5-6; d_call: TRBD1; clone_size: few; j_call: TRBJ2-2; cdr3_nt: TGTGCCAGCAGCCCTTTGAGGGACAGGGGCGACACCGGGGAGCTGTTTTTT; cdr3_aa: CASSPLRDRGDTGELFF
cdr3_length: 13; v_call: TRBV7-9; d_call: .; clone_size: once; j_call: TRBJ1-2; cdr3_nt: TGTGCCAGCATCCCGGGAGCGAGCGGGGGCTACACCTTC; cdr3_aa: CASIPGASGGYTF
cdr3_length: 14; v_call: TRBV5-6; d_call: .; clone_size: .; j_call: TRBJ2-2; cdr3_nt: TGTGCCAGCAGTTACTGGAGTTTGGTCGGGGAGCTGTTTTTT; cdr3_aa: CASSYWSLVGELFF
cdr3_length: 14; v_call: TRBV5-5; d_call: .; clone_size: .; j_call: TRBJ2-1; cdr3_nt: TGTGCCAGCAGCCGGGGGGCCTCCTACAATGAGCAGTTCTTC; cdr3_aa: CASSRGASYNEQFF
cdr3_length: 15; v_call: TRBV27; d_call: TRBD1; clone_size: .; j_call: TRBJ2-7; cdr3_nt: TGTGCCAGCAGTTTCCGACAGGGGTCCCTCTACGAGCAGTACTTC; cdr3_aa: CASSFRQGSLYEQYF
cdr3_length: 14; v_call: TRBV5-4; d_call: .; clone_size: .; j_call: TRBJ2-1; cdr3_nt: TGTGCCAGCAGCGGGGCAGGGGCCCCCAATGAGCAGTTCTTC; cdr3_aa: CASSGAGAPNEQFF
cdr3_length: 17; v_call: TRBV4-3; d_call: .; clone_size: .; j_call: TRBJ2-3; cdr3_nt: TGCGCCAGCAGCCAAGATTGGAGGGGGCGCAGCACAGATACGCAGTATTTT; cdr3_aa: CASSQDWRGRSTDTQYF
cdr3_length: 14; v_call: TRBV7-2; d_call: TRBD1; clone_size: .; j_call: TRBJ1-4; cdr3_nt: TGTGCCAGCAGCTTATACGGGACAGATGAAAAACTGTTTTTT; cdr3_aa: CASSLYGTDEKLFF
cdr3_length: 12; v_call: TRBV7-9; d_call: .; clone_size: .; j_call: TRBJ1-2; cdr3_nt: TGTGCCAGCAGCCGGACAGATTATGGCTACACCTTC; cdr3_aa: CASSRTDYGYTF
cdr3_length: 15; v_call: TRBV5-6; d_call: TRBD2; clone_size: .; j_call: TRBJ2-3; cdr3_nt: TGTGCCAGCAGCCGGGGTCGGACTAGCTCCGATACGCAGTATTTT; cdr3_aa: CASSRGRTSSDTQYF
cdr3_length: 15; v_call: TRBV7-9; d_call: .; clone_size: .; j_call: TRBJ2-6; cdr3_nt: TGTGCCAGCAGCCCGCAGGGGACCGGGGCCAACGTCCTGACTTTC; cdr3_aa: CASSPQGTGANVLTF
cdr3_length: 15; v_call: TRBV10-3; d_call: TRBD1; clone_size: .; j_call: TRBJ1-5; cdr3_nt: TGTGCCATCAGTGAGTTCACAGGGGTTAATCAGCCCCAGCATTTT; cdr3_aa: CAISEFTGVNQPQHF
cdr3_length: 13; v_call: TRBV9; d_call: .; clone_size: .; j_call: TRBJ2-7; cdr3_nt: TGTGCCAGCAGCGTAGACTCCTCCTACGAGCAGTACTTC; cdr3_aa: CASSVDSSYEQYF
cdr3_length: 15; v_call: TRBV11-2; d_call: TRBD2; clone_size: .; j_call: TRBJ2-7; cdr3_nt: TGTGCCAGCAGCTTAGGGACTAGCTGGAACGACGAGCAGTACTTC; cdr3_aa: CASSLGTSWNDEQYF
cdr3_length: 13; v_call: TRBV7-2; d_call: .; clone_size: once; j_call: TRBJ2-7; cdr3_nt: TGTGCCAGCAGCAATTATCCGCGGCGCGAGCAGTACTTC; cdr3_aa: CASSNYPRREQYF
cdr3_length: 14; v_call: TRBV25-1; d_call: .; clone_size: once; j_call: TRBJ1-2; cdr3_nt: TGTGCCAGCAGTGACTCGACAGTCCCCTATGGCTACACCTTC; cdr3_aa: CASSDSTVPYGYTF
cdr3_length: 13; v_call: TRBV7-6; d_call: TRBD1; clone_size: .; j_call: TRBJ2-1; cdr3_nt: TGTGCCAGCAGTAGGGACAGTTACAATGAGCAGTTCTTC; cdr3_aa: CASSRDSYNEQFF
cdr3_length: 15; v_call: TRBV18; d_call: TRBD1; clone_size: .; j_call: TRBJ1-1; cdr3_nt: TGTGCCAGCTCACCATCCACAGGGGGCAACACTGAAGCTTTCTTT; cdr3_aa: CASSPSTGGNTEAFF
cdr3_length: 16; v_call: TRBV3-1/TRBV3-2; d_call: .; clone_size: .; j_call: TRBJ2-7; cdr3_nt: TGTGCCAGCAGCCACCAGATCGGGGGGCCGACCTACGAGCAGTACTTC; cdr3_aa: CASSHQIGGPTYEQYF
cdr3_length: 15; v_call: TRBV30; d_call: TRBD2; clone_size: .; j_call: TRBJ2-3; cdr3_nt: TGTGCCTGGACTGACACTAGCGCTAGCACAGATACGCAGTATTTT; cdr3_aa: CAWTDTSASTDTQYF
cdr3_length: 15; v_call: TRBV3-1/TRBV3-2; d_call: TRBD1; clone_size: .; j_call: TRBJ2-5; cdr3_nt: TGTGCCAGCAGCCAAGGGACAGGGACACAAGAGACCCAGTACTTC; cdr3_aa: CASSQGTGTQETQYF
cdr3_length: 16; v_call: TRBV5-4; d_call: TRBD1; clone_size: .; j_call: TRBJ2-7; cdr3_nt: TGTGCCAGCAGCTTGGCCCCGGGACAGGGGTCCGGCGAGCAGTACTTC; cdr3_aa: CASSLAPGQGSGEQYF
cdr3_length: 14; v_call: TRBV3-1/TRBV3-2; d_call: .; clone_size: .; j_call: TRBJ1-4; cdr3_nt: TGTGCCAGCAGCCAAGGGCTTAAAAACGAAAAACTGTTTTTT; cdr3_aa: CASSQGLKNEKLFF
cdr3_length: 16; v_call: TRBV7-2; d_call: .; clone_size: .; j_call: TRBJ2-5; cdr3_nt: TGTGCCAGCAGCTGGGGTGGAAGGGGGGGCGTCGAGACCCAGTACTTC; cdr3_aa: CASSWGGRGGVETQYF
cdr3_length: 14; v_call: TRBV6-6; d_call: TRBD1; clone_size: few; j_call: TRBJ2-7; cdr3_nt: TGTGCCAGCAGTTACGGACAGGGGTTCTACGAGCAGTACTTC; cdr3_aa: CASSYGQGFYEQYF
cdr3_length: 16; v_call: TRBV3-1/TRBV3-2; d_call: .; clone_size: once; j_call: TRBJ2-7; cdr3_nt: TGTGCCAGCAGCCAAGATCTTCGGGCAGGGGGGTACGAGCAGTACTTC; cdr3_aa: CASSQDLRAGGYEQYF
cdr3_length: 16; v_call: TRBV4-1; d_call: TRBD2; clone_size: .; j_call: TRBJ2-2; cdr3_nt: TGCGCCAGCAGCCAAGATGGCGGGGGGCACACCGGGGAGCTGTTTTTT; cdr3_aa: CASSQDGGGHTGELFF
cdr3_length: 15; v_call: TRBV7-4; d_call: TRBD1; clone_size: .; j_call: TRBJ2-7; cdr3_nt: TGTGCCAGCAGCTTCCGGGACAGGGATCGAAAAGAGCAGTACTTC; cdr3_aa: CASSFRDRDRKEQYF
cdr3_length: 14; v_call: TRBV14; d_call: .; clone_size: .; j_call: TRBJ2-1; cdr3_nt: TGTGCCAGCAGCCTCTCCAGCTCCTACAATGAGCAGTTCTTC; cdr3_aa: CASSLSSSYNEQFF
cdr3_length: 15; v_call: TRBV6-5; d_call: TRBD1; clone_size: .; j_call: TRBJ1-5; cdr3_nt: TGTGCCAGCAGCTCCGGGACAGGTGTTTGGCAGCCCCAGCATTTT; cdr3_aa: CASSSGTGVWQPQHF
cdr3_length: 13; v_call: TRBV24-1; d_call: TRBD2; clone_size: .; j_call: TRBJ2-3; cdr3_nt: TGTGCCACCAGTGAGGGACTAGCCGATACGCAGTATTTT; cdr3_aa: CATSEGLADTQYF
cdr3_length: 13; v_call: TRBV2; d_call: .; clone_size: .; j_call: TRBJ2-2; cdr3_nt: TGTGCCAGCAGTGAAAAACAGACCGGGGAGCTGTTTTTT; cdr3_aa: CASSEKQTGELFF
cdr3_length: 13; v_call: TRBV12-3/TRBV12-4; d_call: .; clone_size: .; j_call: TRBJ1-5; cdr3_nt: TGTGCCAGCAGTTTCGGGATGCGTCAGCCCCAGCATTTT; cdr3_aa: CASSFGMRQPQHF
cdr3_length: 14; v_call: TRBV6-2/TRBV6-3; d_call: TRBD2; clone_size: .; j_call: TRBJ2-5; cdr3_nt: TGTGCCAGCAGTTCTGCGGGGGGGCTGGAGACCCAGTACTTC; cdr3_aa: CASSSAGGLETQYF
cdr3_length: 20; v_call: TRBV7-2; d_call: TRBD2; clone_size: once; j_call: TRBJ2-7; cdr3_nt: TGTGCCAGCAGCTTAGCCTGGCAAGCGGGGTCGGCGGGAGTCCTCTACGAGCAGTACTTC; cdr3_aa: CASSLAWQAGSAGVLYEQYF
cdr3_length: 14; v_call: TRBV18; d_call: TRBD1; clone_size: .; j_call: TRBJ1-2; cdr3_nt: TGTGCCAGCTCACCCGGGACAGGGGTAAGAGGCTACACCTTC; cdr3_aa: CASSPGTGVRGYTF
cdr3_length: 17; v_call: TRBV5-4; d_call: TRBD2; clone_size: .; j_call: TRBJ2-2; cdr3_nt: TGTGCCAGCAGCAAAGGGACTAGCGGGAGCGATACCGGGGAGCTGTTTTTT; cdr3_aa: CASSKGTSGSDTGELFF
cdr3_length: 15; v_call: TRBV6-1; d_call: TRBD1; clone_size: .; j_call: TRBJ2-7; cdr3_nt: TGTGCCAGCAGTGAAAAAGGGACAGGGAACGCCGAGCAGTACTTC; cdr3_aa: CASSEKGTGNAEQYF
cdr3_length: 15; v_call: TRBV29-1; d_call: .; clone_size: .; j_call: TRBJ1-1; cdr3_nt: TGCAGCGTTGAAGCCCGCAGGACTCGGAACACTGAAGCTTTCTTT; cdr3_aa: CSVEARRTRNTEAFF
cdr3_length: 16; v_call: TRBV27; d_call: TRBD1; clone_size: .; j_call: TRBJ2-5; cdr3_nt: TGTGCCAGCAGTTTATCAGGGGACAGGGGTCGGGAGACCCAGTACTTC; cdr3_aa: CASSLSGDRGRETQYF
cdr3_length: 16; v_call: TRBV27; d_call: TRBD2; clone_size: .; j_call: TRBJ2-1; cdr3_nt: TGTGCCAGCAGTTTAGGGACTAGCGGGAGGGCCTACGAGCAGTTCTTC; cdr3_aa: CASSLGTSGRAYEQFF
cdr3_length: 13; v_call: TRBV6-5; d_call: .; clone_size: .; j_call: TRBJ1-1; cdr3_nt: TGTGCCAGCACCGGGACTTTTGGGACTGAAGCTTTCTTT; cdr3_aa: CASTGTFGTEAFF
cdr3_length: 13; v_call: TRBV4-1; d_call: .; clone_size: .; j_call: TRBJ2-5; cdr3_nt: TGCGCCAGCAGCCAGGGCTCTTTGGAGACCCAGTACTTC; cdr3_aa: CASSQGSLETQYF
cdr3_length: 12; v_call: TRBV28; d_call: .; clone_size: .; j_call: TRBJ1-1; cdr3_nt: TGTGCCAGCAGTTCTGTGGGCAGTGAAGCTTTCTTT; cdr3_aa: CASSSVGSEAFF
cdr3_length: 14; v_call: TRBV5-6; d_call: TRBD1; clone_size: .; j_call: TRBJ2-7; cdr3_nt: TGTGCCAGCAGCTTCCGGACAGGGGGATACGAGCAGTACTTC; cdr3_aa: CASSFRTGGYEQYF
cdr3_length: 14; v_call: TRBV10-3; d_call: TRBD2; clone_size: .; j_call: TRBJ2-1; cdr3_nt: TGTGCCATCAGCCTAGCGGGGTACCAAAACCCAATGTTCTTC; cdr3_aa: CAISLAGYQNPMFF
cdr3_length: 14; v_call: TRBV3-1/TRBV3-2; d_call: TRBD1; clone_size: .; j_call: TRBJ1-4; cdr3_nt: TGTGCCAGCAGCCCGACAGGGGTAGCCGAAAAACTGTTTTTT; cdr3_aa: CASSPTGVAEKLFF
cdr3_length: 14; v_call: TRBV24-1; d_call: TRBD1; clone_size: once; j_call: TRBJ2-2; cdr3_nt: TGTGCCACCAGCATCTCGACAGGGGTCGGGGAGCTGTTTTTT; cdr3_aa: CATSISTGVGELFF
cdr3_length: 17; v_call: TRBV4-3; d_call: TRBD2; clone_size: .; j_call: TRBJ2-7; cdr3_nt: TGCGCCAGCAGCTTCCATATAACTAGCGGGAGGGGGAGCGGGCAGTACTTC; cdr3_aa: CASSFHITSGRGSGQYF
cdr3_length: 15; v_call: TRBV18; d_call: .; clone_size: .; j_call: TRBJ2-5; cdr3_nt: TGTGCCAGCTCACCGACTCGACAGGGAGGAGAGACCCAGTACTTC; cdr3_aa: CASSPTRQGGETQYF